This T cell receptor (beta chain) stems from a study of blood T cell repertoires in COVID-19. Study-wide context: COVID-19 samples, acute and convalescent, were from the United States, Italy and Spain. PBMCs, B-cell-depleted T cells, or T cells provided the cDNA or gDNA that made up the material.

This CDR3 is 14 amino acids long. Per germline, CDR1 SGHRS and CDR2 YFSETQ. The V segment lost 3 bases and the J segment 6 bases; nucleotides outside the gene matches: 7. Per the original methods: Estimates of nucleated cell counts were drawn from the amplification of reference gene primers. The repertoire was sequenced with immunoSEQ multiplex PCR; TCRdb's copy has only in-frame clones and lacks some. For V, J and clone size, that table is used; D and trimming come from the DNA. Of 150,000 or so clones in the sample, approximately 82% were seen once. The sequencing input was peripheral blood. The source is a human donor with acute or convalescent COVID-19. The donor label of this sample is uncertain. V usage is TRBV5-1 and J usage is TRBJ2-3, with 7 bases matching TRBD2. In nucleotides, the CDR3 is TGCGCCAGCAGCTCCGGACTAGGGGCGGATACGCAGTATTTT. Its translation is CASSSGLGADTQYF.